The rows below give T cell receptor beta chains drawn from one sample of a study of fetal regulatory T cell absence and autoimmunity. Sequencing used immunoSEQ multiplex PCR; TCRdb keeps in-frame clones, though not all of them. The repertoire has some 87,000 clones, 55% to 75% of them found once; the top ten carry roughly 2%. Sequencing used pancreas tissue. Every receptor here comes from a male donor with IPEX syndrome. The CDR3 runs from the conserved cysteine through the conserved F or W. The D gene is left open where the match is weak. The size entry is marked missing in some rows and otherwise reads once, few, many or a size class.

clone_size j_call d_call v_call cdr3_nt cdr3_aa
- TRBJ1-1 - TRBV7-2 TGTGCCAGCAGCTTAGGGGGGGCTATGAACACTGAAGCTTTCTTT CASSLGGAMNTEAFF
- TRBJ2-3 TRBD1 TRBV4-2 TGTGCCAGCAGCCATCGACAGGGGGCCCCGACAGATACGCAGTATTTT CASSHRQGAPTDTQYF
- TRBJ2-5 TRBD1 TRBV27 TGTGCCAGCAGACAGGGGGCGTACCAAGAGACCCAGTACTTC CASRQGAYQETQYF
few TRBJ2-2 - TRBV29-1 TGCAGCGTTGAAAAACTTGACACCGGGGAGCTGTTTTTT CSVEKLDTGELFF
once TRBJ2-3 - TRBV2 TGTGCCGCCGAACGGGCGGATTCTAGCACAGATACGCAGTATTTT CAAERADSSTDTQYF
few TRBJ1-1 - TRBV6-5 TGTGCCAGCAGTACCGTTGAGAACACTGAAGCTTTCTTT CASSTVENTEAFF
- TRBJ1-1 - TRBV7-6 TGTGCCAGCAGCTTAGCGGAGCAAAACACTGAAGCTTTCTTT CASSLAEQNTEAFF
- TRBJ1-1 - TRBV19 TGTGCCAGTAGTGCCACAGTTAACACTGAAGCTTTCTTT CASSATVNTEAFF
- TRBJ2-7 - TRBV7-9 TGTGCCAGCAGCTTCGGGCCCCAGGTCAGCTCCTACGAGCAGTACTTC CASSFGPQVSSYEQYF
- TRBJ1-5 - TRBV13 TGTGCCAGCAGCTTAGGCCTGGATCAGCCCCAGCATTTT CASSLGLDQPQHF
- TRBJ1-6 - TRBV11-3 TGTGCCAGCAGCTTAGGGGGTGGTAATTCACCCCTCCACTTT CASSLGGGNSPLHF
- TRBJ1-2 - TRBV14 TGTGCCAGCAGCCAAGCAGATCAGGGTAGAGAAGGCTACACCTTC CASSQADQGREGYTF
- TRBJ2-7 - TRBV7-2 TGTGCCAGCAGCCCGGACAGATTATCGCACTACGAGCAGTACTTC CASSPDRLSHYEQYF
- TRBJ2-6 - TRBV2 TGTGCCAGCAGTGTACCACAGGCTGGGGCCAACGTCCTGACTTTC CASSVPQAGANVLTF
- TRBJ1-1 - TRBV29-1 TGCAGCGTTGAAACGGCTAACACTGAAGCTTTCTTT CSVETANTEAFF
few TRBJ1-2 TRBD1 TRBV7-9 TGTGCCAGCAGCGTATCGGACCCGGACAGGGGACGCCCCTATGGCTACACCTTC CASSVSDPDRGRPYGYTF
- TRBJ1-4 - TRBV30 TGTGCCTGGAGCCATTCCGGGGGGAGAATGTATGAAAAACTGTTTTTT CAWSHSGGRMYEKLFF
- TRBJ2-7 TRBD2 TRBV14 TGTGCCAGCAGCCAAGATCGGACCGCTCCTAGCGGGGTCTACGAGCAGTACTTC CASSQDRTAPSGVYEQYF
once TRBJ1-1 - TRBV6-1 TGTGCCAGCAGTGCCGGGGGCACTGAAGCTTTCTTT CASSAGGTEAFF
- TRBJ2-2 - TRBV27 TGTGCCAGCTCCCCGATTATTTTAGCGTACACCGGGGAGCTGTTTTTT CASSPIILAYTGELFF